The clone carrying this T cell receptor beta chain showed up many times. Its antigen is undetermined. Quantitative 5'-RACE with molecular barcodes was used to make the TCR beta libraries. From the 5' RACE reads, TCRdb called clonotypes with MiXCR, one entry per CDR3 protein. The sample lists more than 30,000 distinct CDR3 sequences; 13% were seen once. This entry comes from a study of CD8 T cells in ankylosing spondylitis. Study-level findings and limits: Peripheral blood held disease-linked clones only at relatively low frequency, and these were CD8+. Characteristic, it appeared, of ankylosing spondylitis blood was a TCR beta motif of seven or eight highly homologous variants.

Trimming removed 3 bases from V and 0 bases from J, with 6 bases in between. Germline V lookup: CDR1 MNHNS, CDR2 SASEGT. The CDR3 covers 15 residues. This receptor was obtained from a male donor with ankylosing spondylitis. This chain connects TRBV6-1 to TRBJ2-6; D is uncertain. The sequenced sample consisted of synovial fluid, either unsorted or a sorted T cell fraction (not recorded which). The CDR3 protein is CASSDGNSGANVLTF. The CDR3 DNA follows: TGTGCCAGCAGTGACGGCAACTCTGGGGCCAACGTCCTGACTTTC.